Listed below are T cell receptor beta chains from one sample, sequenced in a study of metastatic and nonmetastatic thyroid tumors. TCRdb reprocessed the PCR reads using MiXCR. The sample yields 30,000 or so clones, less than 30% seen once. Material for sequencing was blood. The receptor set was obtained from a female donor with papillary thyroid cancer or a benign thyroid nodule (not recorded which). Some clones in this sample may be carry-over from other donors' samples. Each CDR3 is given without its conserved first and last residue. Fields, in order: V gene, J gene, clone size, CDR3 protein. The listing skips clone size in some rows; elsewhere it reads once, few, many or a size class.

v_call: TRBV6-2/TRBV6-3
j_call: TRBJ2-1
clone_size: medium-sized
cdr3_aa: ASSSTYYNEQF

v_call: TRBV11-2
j_call: TRBJ1-1
clone_size: -
cdr3_aa: ASSLGSSRDNEAF

v_call: TRBV11-2
j_call: TRBJ2-7
clone_size: -
cdr3_aa: ASSLGDRGGYEQY

v_call: TRBV12-3/TRBV12-4
j_call: TRBJ2-2
clone_size: many
cdr3_aa: ASSVAGPRTGELF

v_call: TRBV6-4
j_call: TRBJ2-6
clone_size: few
cdr3_aa: ASSDSGANVLT

v_call: TRBV28
j_call: TRBJ1-4
clone_size: many
cdr3_aa: ASSFPGLLGEKLF

v_call: TRBV28
j_call: TRBJ2-1
clone_size: -
cdr3_aa: ASSGDRRNEQF

v_call: TRBV6-2/TRBV6-3
j_call: TRBJ1-3
clone_size: medium-sized
cdr3_aa: ASSYDPGNTIY

v_call: TRBV12-3/TRBV12-4
j_call: TRBJ1-1
clone_size: -
cdr3_aa: ASILCHEAF

v_call: TRBV4-3
j_call: TRBJ2-2
clone_size: many
cdr3_aa: ASSQQLAGNTGELF

v_call: TRBV6-2/TRBV6-3
j_call: TRBJ2-7
clone_size: medium-sized
cdr3_aa: ASRLTSGFGSSYEQY

v_call: TRBV19
j_call: TRBJ1-5
clone_size: -
cdr3_aa: ASNMTGASNQPQH

v_call: TRBV7-8
j_call: TRBJ1-1
clone_size: -
cdr3_aa: ASSLAAGRTEAF

v_call: TRBV14
j_call: TRBJ2-7
clone_size: many
cdr3_aa: ASSELGASGSYEQY

v_call: TRBV5-4
j_call: TRBJ2-2
clone_size: many
cdr3_aa: ASSFTVGGELF

v_call: TRBV28
j_call: TRBJ1-1
clone_size: few
cdr3_aa: ASSPPSMNTEAF

v_call: TRBV3-1
j_call: TRBJ2-1
clone_size: many
cdr3_aa: ASSQDRAEPSINEQF

v_call: TRBV7-9
j_call: TRBJ2-1
clone_size: many
cdr3_aa: ASSLTSGRSNEQF

v_call: TRBV11-2
j_call: TRBJ2-1
clone_size: many
cdr3_aa: ASSLVKGTYNEQF

v_call: TRBV6-6
j_call: TRBJ2-3
clone_size: many
cdr3_aa: ASSYLRSVSSTDTQY

v_call: TRBV20-1
j_call: TRBJ2-7
clone_size: many
cdr3_aa: SARTSGSFYEQY

v_call: TRBV19
j_call: TRBJ2-7
clone_size: -
cdr3_aa: ASSKDLAYEQY

v_call: TRBV27
j_call: TRBJ2-7
clone_size: medium-sized
cdr3_aa: ASSSPYEQY

v_call: TRBV7-9
j_call: TRBJ1-3
clone_size: many
cdr3_aa: ASSPATGVNTIY

v_call: TRBV5-1
j_call: TRBJ2-7
clone_size: -
cdr3_aa: ASSSGQVVSEQY

v_call: TRBV7-6
j_call: TRBJ2-5
clone_size: many
cdr3_aa: ASSLSGDRETQY

v_call: TRBV20-1
j_call: TRBJ2-1
clone_size: -
cdr3_aa: SARALEREAYNEQF

v_call: TRBV10-1
j_call: TRBJ2-1
clone_size: few
cdr3_aa: ASSENSRRSSYNEQF

v_call: TRBV19
j_call: TRBJ1-5
clone_size: few
cdr3_aa: TIQDISNQPQH

v_call: TRBV6-1
j_call: TRBJ2-7
clone_size: medium-sized
cdr3_aa: ASRGGPTLQY

v_call: TRBV6-1
j_call: TRBJ1-5
clone_size: many
cdr3_aa: ASSGTRQVAIGNQPQH

v_call: TRBV15
j_call: TRBJ2-7
clone_size: -
cdr3_aa: ATTTGRGGTYEQY

v_call: TRBV20-1
j_call: TRBJ2-1
clone_size: -
cdr3_aa: SADLGSVDEQF